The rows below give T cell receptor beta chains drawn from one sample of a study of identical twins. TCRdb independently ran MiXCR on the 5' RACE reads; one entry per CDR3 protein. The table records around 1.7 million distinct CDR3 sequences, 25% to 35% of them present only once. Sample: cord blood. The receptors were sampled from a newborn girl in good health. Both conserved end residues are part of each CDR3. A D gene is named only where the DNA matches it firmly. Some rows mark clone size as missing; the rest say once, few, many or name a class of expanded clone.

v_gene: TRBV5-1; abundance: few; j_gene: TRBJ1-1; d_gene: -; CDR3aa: CASSQPSRTLNTEAFF; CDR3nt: TGCGCCAGCAGCCAACCCTCCCGGACCTTGAACACTGAAGCTTTCTTT
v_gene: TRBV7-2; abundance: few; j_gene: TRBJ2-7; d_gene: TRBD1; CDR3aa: CASSPGTVPVYEQYF; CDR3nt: TGTGCCAGCAGCCCGGGGACAGTCCCTGTCTACGAGCAGTACTTC
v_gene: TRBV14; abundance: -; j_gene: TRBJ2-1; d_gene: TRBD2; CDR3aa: CASSQGGLAGILSSYNEQFF; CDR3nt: TGTGCCAGCAGCCAAGGAGGACTAGCGGGAATTCTAAGCTCCTACAATGAGCAGTTCTTC
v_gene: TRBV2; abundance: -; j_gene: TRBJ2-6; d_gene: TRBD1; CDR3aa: CASPGQGLSGANVLTF; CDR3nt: TGTGCCAGTCCGGGACAGGGACTCTCTGGGGCCAACGTCCTGACTTTC
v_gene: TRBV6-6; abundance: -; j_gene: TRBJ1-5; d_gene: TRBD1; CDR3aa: CASSQSPGGSNQPQHF; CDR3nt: TGTGCCAGCAGTCAGAGCCCAGGGGGCAGCAATCAGCCCCAGCATTTT
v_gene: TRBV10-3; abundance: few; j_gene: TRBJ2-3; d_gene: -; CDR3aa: CAISEDQDTQYF; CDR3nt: TGTGCCATCAGTGAAGACCAGGATACGCAGTATTTT
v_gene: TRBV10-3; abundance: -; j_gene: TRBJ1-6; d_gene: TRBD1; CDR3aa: CATQVGQGNSPLHF; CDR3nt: TGTGCCACCCAAGTCGGACAGGGGAATTCACCCCTCCACTTT
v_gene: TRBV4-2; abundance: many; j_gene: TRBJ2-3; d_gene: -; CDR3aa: CASSQDLGTQYF; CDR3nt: TGTGCCAGCAGCCAAGATCTGGGGACGCAGTATTTT
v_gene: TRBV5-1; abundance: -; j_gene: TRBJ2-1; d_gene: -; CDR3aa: CASSWDRDWRYNEQFF; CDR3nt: TGCGCCAGCAGCTGGGATCGGGACTGGCGTTACAATGAGCAGTTCTTC
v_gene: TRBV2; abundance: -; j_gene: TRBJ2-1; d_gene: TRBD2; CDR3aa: CASLLAGSNEQFF; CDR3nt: TGTGCCAGTTTGCTAGCGGGAAGCAATGAGCAGTTCTTC
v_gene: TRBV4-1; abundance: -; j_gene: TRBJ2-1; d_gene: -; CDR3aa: CASSQPTGRRTNEQFF; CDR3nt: TGCGCCAGCAGCCAACCTACGGGACGGAGAACCAATGAGCAGTTCTTC
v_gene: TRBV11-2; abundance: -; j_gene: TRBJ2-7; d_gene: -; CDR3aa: CASSFDPSYEQYF; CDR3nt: TGTGCCAGCAGCTTCGACCCCTCCTACGAGCAGTACTTC
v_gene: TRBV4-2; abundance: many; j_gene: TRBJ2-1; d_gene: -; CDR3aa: CASSQERSRYNEQFF; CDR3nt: TGTGCCAGCAGCCAAGAGAGATCCCGCTACAATGAGCAGTTCTTC
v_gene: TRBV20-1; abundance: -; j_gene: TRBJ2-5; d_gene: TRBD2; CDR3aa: CSASAASGRWDQETQYF; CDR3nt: TGCAGTGCTAGTGCGGCTAGCGGGAGATGGGACCAAGAGACCCAGTACTTC
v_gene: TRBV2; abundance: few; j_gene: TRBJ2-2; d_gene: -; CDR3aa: CASIRGGRGGELFF; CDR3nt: TGTGCCAGCATTCGCGGGGGCAGAGGCGGGGAGCTGTTTTTT
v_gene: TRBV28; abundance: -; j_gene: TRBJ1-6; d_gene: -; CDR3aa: CASSILRTHNSPLHF; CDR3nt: TGTGCCAGCAGCATCTTGAGAACTCATAATTCACCCCTCCACTTT
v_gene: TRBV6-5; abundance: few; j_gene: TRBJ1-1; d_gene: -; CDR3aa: CASSRLGRNTEAFF; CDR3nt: TGTGCCAGCAGCCGCCTGGGGCGGAACACTGAAGCTTTCTTT
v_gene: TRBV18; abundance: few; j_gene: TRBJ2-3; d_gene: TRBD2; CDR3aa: CASSPLPSGGTDTQYF; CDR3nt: TGTGCCAGCTCACCACTCCCTAGCGGGGGGACAGATACGCAGTATTTT
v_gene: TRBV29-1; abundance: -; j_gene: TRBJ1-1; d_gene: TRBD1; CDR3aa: CSVPTGDLLNTEAFF; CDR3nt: TGCAGCGTTCCGACAGGGGACCTACTGAACACTGAAGCTTTCTTT
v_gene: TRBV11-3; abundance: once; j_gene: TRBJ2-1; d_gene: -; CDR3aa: CASSLGTATARYNEQFF; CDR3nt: TGTGCCAGCAGCTTGGGGACTGCAACGGCCCGCTACAATGAGCAGTTCTTC
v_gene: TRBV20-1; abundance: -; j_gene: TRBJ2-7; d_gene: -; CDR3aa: CSAHTQSSYEQYF; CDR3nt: TGCAGTGCCCATACCCAGAGCTCCTACGAGCAGTACTTC